A selection of T cell receptor beta chains follows, all from one sample in a study of follicular helper T cells after annual influenza vaccination. Libraries were prepared by immunoSEQ multiplex PCR; TCRdb keeps only in-frame clonotypes and omits some of them. The sample has 10,000 to 11,000 clones, approximately 78% seen once; the top ten hold under 0.5%. Sequenced here: CXCR5+ CD38- circulating T follicular helper cells from blood, sampled 7 days after influenza vaccination. Receptors originate from an adult who received the influenza vaccine. The CDR3 runs from the conserved cysteine through the conserved F or W. Fields, in order: J gene, clone size, D gene, V gene, CDR3 DNA, CDR3 protein. A D gene is named only where the DNA matches it firmly. Rows give clone size only sometimes, using once, few, many, or a class for an expanded clone.

J: TRBJ1-5
size: .
D: .
V: TRBV14
DNA: TGTGCCAGCAGCCAAGCCTCGAATCAGCCCCAGCATTTT
CDR3: CASSQASNQPQHF

J: TRBJ1-1
size: few
D: TRBD1
V: TRBV5-1
DNA: TGCGCCAGCAGCTCTAATCCGGGACAGGGAAGCACTGAAGCTTTCTTT
CDR3: CASSSNPGQGSTEAFF

J: TRBJ1-2
size: .
D: .
V: TRBV2
DNA: TGTGCCAGCAGGAAGGATAACTATGGCTACACCTTC
CDR3: CASRKDNYGYTF

J: TRBJ1-3
size: .
D: .
V: TRBV6-1
DNA: TGTGCCAGCAGGCCCGGGGGCTCTGGAAACACCATATATTTT
CDR3: CASRPGGSGNTIYF

J: TRBJ2-3
size: .
D: .
V: TRBV2
DNA: TGTGCCAGCTCCCTAAAAGCAGATACGCAGTATTTT
CDR3: CASSLKADTQYF

J: TRBJ2-1
size: .
D: TRBD1
V: TRBV7-7
DNA: TGTGCCAGCAGCCCCGGGACAGATTACAATGAGCAGTTCTTC
CDR3: CASSPGTDYNEQFF

J: TRBJ1-1
size: once
D: .
V: TRBV12-5
DNA: TGTGCTAGTGGTTTGTTGAACACTGAAGCTTTCTTT
CDR3: CASGLLNTEAFF

J: TRBJ1-2
size: .
D: .
V: TRBV30
DNA: TGTGCCTGCCAACGGGCGGCTAACTATGGCTACACCTTC
CDR3: CACQRAANYGYTF

J: TRBJ1-2
size: .
D: .
V: TRBV5-4
DNA: TGTGCCAGCAGCCACGCCATCAGCTATAACTATGGCTACACCTTC
CDR3: CASSHAISYNYGYTF

J: TRBJ1-1
size: .
D: .
V: TRBV5-1
DNA: TGCGCCAGCAGCTTTGGCGGGGGGCAGGACACTGAAGCTTTCTTT
CDR3: CASSFGGGQDTEAFF

J: TRBJ1-2
size: .
D: TRBD1
V: TRBV18
DNA: TGTGCCAGCTCACGGACAGGTTCTAACTATGGCTACACCTTC
CDR3: CASSRTGSNYGYTF

J: TRBJ1-1
size: .
D: TRBD1
V: TRBV7-2
DNA: TGTGTTTCACAGGGGGCGCGAGGTGAAGCTTTCTTT
CDR3: CVSQGARGEAFF

J: TRBJ2-6
size: .
D: .
V: TRBV5-1
DNA: TGCGCCAGCAGCCCCGTTGAGGGGGCCAACGTCCTGACTTTC
CDR3: CASSPVEGANVLTF

J: TRBJ2-3
size: .
D: .
V: TRBV2
DNA: TGTGCCAGCAGTGACCCAACGCGCACAGATACGCAGTATTTT
CDR3: CASSDPTRTDTQYF

J: TRBJ2-3
size: .
D: .
V: TRBV2
DNA: TGTGCCAGCAGTAGGGATCATCGTTGGGATACGCAGTATTTT
CDR3: CASSRDHRWDTQYF

J: TRBJ2-7
size: .
D: .
V: TRBV6-1
DNA: TGTGCCAGCAGCGGGACGGAATACGAGCAGTACTTC
CDR3: CASSGTEYEQYF

J: TRBJ1-2
size: few
D: TRBD1
V: TRBV5-1
DNA: TGCGCCAGCAGCCACTTACCTGACAGGGAAGACTATGGCTACACCTTC
CDR3: CASSHLPDREDYGYTF

J: TRBJ1-1
size: .
D: .
V: TRBV7-9
DNA: TGTGCCAGCAGCTTATGGGCGGCCAACACTGAAGCTTTCTTT
CDR3: CASSLWAANTEAFF

J: TRBJ1-1
size: .
D: .
V: TRBV11-1
DNA: TGTGCCAGCAGCTTTACGGGGATCACTGAAGCTTTCTTT
CDR3: CASSFTGITEAFF

J: TRBJ2-1
size: .
D: TRBD1
V: TRBV7-6
DNA: TGTGCCAGCAGCTGGACAGGCGACAATGAGCAGTTCTTC
CDR3: CASSWTGDNEQFF

J: TRBJ2-1
size: .
D: .
V: TRBV7-9
DNA: TGTGCCAGCAGCTTAGTAAGCGAAAAGCAGTTCTTC
CDR3: CASSLVSEKQFF

J: TRBJ1-1
size: .
D: .
V: TRBV4-3
DNA: TGCGCCAGCAGCCAAGACACAGGGAACACTGAAGCTTTCTTT
CDR3: CASSQDTGNTEAFF

J: TRBJ2-6
size: once
D: .
V: TRBV6-6
DNA: TGTGCCAGCAGTAGAAACTCTGGGGCCAACGTCCTGACTTTC
CDR3: CASSRNSGANVLTF

J: TRBJ2-3
size: .
D: TRBD2
V: TRBV5-1
DNA: TGCGCCAGCAGCGCTCGGACTAGCGGGTACACAGATACGCAGTATTTT
CDR3: CASSARTSGYTDTQYF

J: TRBJ1-1
size: once
D: TRBD1
V: TRBV10-3
DNA: TGTGCCATCAGTGGGGACAGGGGCACTGAAGCTTTCTTT
CDR3: CAISGDRGTEAFF

J: TRBJ2-7
size: .
D: .
V: TRBV10-3
DNA: TGTGCCATCACCCCTAAAGCGGGTAACAGGGACGAGCAGTACTTC
CDR3: CAITPKAGNRDEQYF

J: TRBJ2-3
size: .
D: .
V: TRBV11-3
DNA: TGTGCCAGCAGCTTAGTTGGAAATACAGATACGCAGTATTTT
CDR3: CASSLVGNTDTQYF

J: TRBJ1-6
size: .
D: .
V: TRBV2
DNA: TGTGCCAGCAGGGACAGCCCCTATAATTCACCCCTCCACTTT
CDR3: CASRDSPYNSPLHF

J: TRBJ1-2
size: few
D: .
V: TRBV6-5
DNA: TGTGCCAGCAGGCGACCAGGGGATAACTATGGCTACACCTTC
CDR3: CASRRPGDNYGYTF

J: TRBJ2-7
size: few
D: .
V: TRBV6-1
DNA: TGTGCCAGCAGTTCCACAGCCTATTGGGAGCAGTACTTC
CDR3: CASSSTAYWEQYF

J: TRBJ1-2
size: .
D: TRBD1
V: TRBV2
DNA: TGTGCCAGCAGACAAGGACAGGTCAACTATGGCTACACCTTC
CDR3: CASRQGQVNYGYTF

J: TRBJ1-5
size: .
D: .
V: TRBV7-9
DNA: TGTGCCAGCAGCGGCAGGGGCGGCAATCAGCCCCAGCATTTT
CDR3: CASSGRGGNQPQHF

J: TRBJ2-1
size: once
D: TRBD1
V: TRBV6-5
DNA: TGTGCCAGCAGCCCCCCGGGACAGGGCTACAATGAGCAGTTCTTC
CDR3: CASSPPGQGYNEQFF

J: TRBJ2-3
size: .
D: TRBD2
V: TRBV5-4
DNA: TGTGCCAGCAGTAGCGGGGAGGGAGATACGCAGTATTTT
CDR3: CASSSGEGDTQYF

J: TRBJ2-3
size: .
D: .
V: TRBV5-6
DNA: TGTGCCAGCAGCTTGTGGGTGACAGTCCCAGATACGCAGTATTTT
CDR3: CASSLWVTVPDTQYF

J: TRBJ1-5
size: .
D: .
V: TRBV21-1
DNA: TGTGCCAGCACCAGGGGGATAGGGCTTTATAGCAATCAGCCCCAGCATTTT
CDR3: CASTRGIGLYSNQPQHF

J: TRBJ2-7
size: .
D: TRBD1
V: TRBV30
DNA: TGTGCCTGGAGTGTAGTGGGCGCGACAGGGAGGTACTTC
CDR3: CAWSVVGATGRYF

J: TRBJ1-1
size: few
D: .
V: TRBV2
DNA: TGTGCCAGCAACGTAAGGTCCACTGAAGCTTTCTTT
CDR3: CASNVRSTEAFF

J: TRBJ1-2
size: .
D: .
V: TRBV7-8
DNA: TGTGCCAGCAGCTCATCGCCCTTTGGGGGATTCGGCTACACCTTC
CDR3: CASSSSPFGGFGYTF

J: TRBJ2-7
size: few
D: .
V: TRBV10-1
DNA: TGCGCCAGCAGTGAGTCAGACCTAATGGGGCAGTACTTC
CDR3: CASSESDLMGQYF

J: TRBJ1-4
size: .
D: TRBD1
V: TRBV5-4
DNA: TGTGCCAGCGCAAAGGGGGCTGGGGAAAAACTGTTTTTT
CDR3: CASAKGAGEKLFF

J: TRBJ2-7
size: .
D: TRBD1
V: TRBV28
DNA: TGTGCCAGCAGTCCGCCCGGGACAGTGCGATACGAGCAGTACTTC
CDR3: CASSPPGTVRYEQYF

J: TRBJ1-2
size: few
D: TRBD1
V: TRBV2
DNA: TGTGCCAGCAGTGAAGCGCGACAGGGGCGCTATGGCTACACCTTC
CDR3: CASSEARQGRYGYTF

J: TRBJ2-3
size: .
D: TRBD1
V: TRBV5-1
DNA: TGCGCCAGCGTCCGGGACAGGGGCACAGATACGCAGTATTTT
CDR3: CASVRDRGTDTQYF

J: TRBJ2-3
size: .
D: TRBD1
V: TRBV7-2
DNA: TGTGCCAGCAGCCCGAGACAGGGGGCCGAATCGAGTACGCAGTATTTT
CDR3: CASSPRQGAESSTQYF

J: TRBJ1-4
size: few
D: .
V: TRBV10-3
DNA: TGTGCCATCAGTGATTCACAGGGCGGTGAAAAACTGTTTTTT
CDR3: CAISDSQGGEKLFF

J: TRBJ1-5
size: .
D: .
V: TRBV6-6
DNA: TGTGCCAGCAGTTACAAGGGTACGGGCAATCAGCCCCAGCATTTT
CDR3: CASSYKGTGNQPQHF

J: TRBJ1-3
size: .
D: TRBD1
V: TRBV10-3
DNA: TGTGCCATCGGGACGGGACAGGGTGGAAACACCATATATTTT
CDR3: CAIGTGQGGNTIYF

J: TRBJ2-3
size: .
D: .
V: TRBV5-1
DNA: TGCGCCAGCGGGGGGCTGGGCACAGATACGCAGTATTTT
CDR3: CASGGLGTDTQYF

J: TRBJ1-5
size: few
D: TRBD1
V: TRBV7-6
DNA: TGTGCCAGCAGCTTAGCGACAGGGGGTCAGCCCCAGCATTTT
CDR3: CASSLATGGQPQHF

J: TRBJ1-2
size: .
D: .
V: TRBV20-1
DNA: TGCAGTGCTTGGCACAGGGAGGGCTACACCTTC
CDR3: CSAWHREGYTF

J: TRBJ1-2
size: .
D: .
V: TRBV15
DNA: TGTGCCACCAGCAGAGATGGCAGGGTTCCGGGGGGCTACACCTTC
CDR3: CATSRDGRVPGGYTF

J: TRBJ1-1
size: .
D: .
V: TRBV11-2
DNA: TGTGCCAGCAGCTTAGGATTAAACACTGAAGCTTTCTTT
CDR3: CASSLGLNTEAFF

J: TRBJ1-2
size: .
D: .
V: TRBV12-1
DNA: TGTGCCAGCAGCTTCCCCGGACAGGGCCGGAGTCCCCGTACTTATGGCTACACCTTC
CDR3: CASSFPGQGRSPRTYGYTF

J: TRBJ1-3
size: .
D: .
V: TRBV18
DNA: TGTGCCAGCTCGCCCCAACAGGGTACTGGAAACACCATATATTTT
CDR3: CASSPQQGTGNTIYF

J: TRBJ2-5
size: .
D: .
V: TRBV7-8
DNA: TGTGCCAGCAGCTTAGTAGTTGGTCAGCAAGAGACCCAGTACTTC
CDR3: CASSLVVGQQETQYF

J: TRBJ2-2
size: .
D: .
V: TRBV7-2
DNA: TGTGCCAGCAGAAGGGCTGGGGAGACCGGGGAGCTGTTTTTT
CDR3: CASRRAGETGELFF

J: TRBJ2-7
size: few
D: .
V: TRBV1
DNA: TGCACCAGCAGCTGGGATTATCATGGGGACAGCGGGTACGAGCAGTACTTC
CDR3: CTSSWDYHGDSGYEQYF

J: TRBJ1-5
size: .
D: .
V: TRBV6-1
DNA: TGTGCCAGCAGTGACAGGAATCAGCCCCAGCATTTT
CDR3: CASSDRNQPQHF